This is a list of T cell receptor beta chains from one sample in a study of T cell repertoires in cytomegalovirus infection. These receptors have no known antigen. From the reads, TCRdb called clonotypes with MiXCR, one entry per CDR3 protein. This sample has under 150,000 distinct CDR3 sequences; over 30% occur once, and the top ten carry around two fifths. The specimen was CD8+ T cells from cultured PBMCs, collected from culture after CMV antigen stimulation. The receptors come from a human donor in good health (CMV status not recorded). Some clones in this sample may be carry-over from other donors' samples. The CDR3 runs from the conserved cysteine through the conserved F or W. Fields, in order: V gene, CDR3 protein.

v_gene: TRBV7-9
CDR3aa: CAIQGIESYNSPLHF

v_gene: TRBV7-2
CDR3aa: CASSSDGCYEQYF

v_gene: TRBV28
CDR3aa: CASTPGYGYTF

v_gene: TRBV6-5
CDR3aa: CASSYGGNQETQYF

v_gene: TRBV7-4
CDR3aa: CASSLEDPRVYSNQPQHF

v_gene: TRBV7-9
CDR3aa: CASSLGGGLAGGREQFF

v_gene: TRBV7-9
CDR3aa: CASSSALTASYEQYF

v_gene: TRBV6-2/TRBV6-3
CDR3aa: CASTDGGGLLYGYTF

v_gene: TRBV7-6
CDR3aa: CASSSSQEQNTEAFF

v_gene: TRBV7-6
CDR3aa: CASSLGSDNQPQHF

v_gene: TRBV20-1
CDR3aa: CSANDPRADEQFF

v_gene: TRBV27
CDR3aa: CASSWGQGASYEQYF

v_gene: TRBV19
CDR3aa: CASSSGTYYNEQFF

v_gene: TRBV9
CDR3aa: CASEDRAYGYTF

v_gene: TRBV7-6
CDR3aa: CASTRGGSSYEQYF

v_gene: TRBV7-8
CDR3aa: CASSATDPLQPQHF

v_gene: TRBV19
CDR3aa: CASSTDPGALYEQYF

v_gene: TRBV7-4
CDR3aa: CASSPLDRDNEQFF

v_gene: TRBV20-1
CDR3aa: CSAPDPMSTTNEKLFF

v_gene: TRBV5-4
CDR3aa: CASSLLGVENIQYF

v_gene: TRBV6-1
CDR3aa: CASTPSPGGQETQYF

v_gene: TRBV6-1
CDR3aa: CASSRGGTEAFF

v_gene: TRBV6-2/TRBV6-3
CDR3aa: CASSPAGTGNSPLHF

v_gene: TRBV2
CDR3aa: CASSVQGQRETQYF

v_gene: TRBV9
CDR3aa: CASSVAGTGINEQFF

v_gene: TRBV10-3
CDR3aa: CATSPGTAPEAFF

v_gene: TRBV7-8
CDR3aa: CASSLDPTSGYEQYF

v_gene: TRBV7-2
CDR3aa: CASSPTEASTDTQYF

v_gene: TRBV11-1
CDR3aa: CASSFGQNQETQYF

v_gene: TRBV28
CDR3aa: CASSPRRSVSDEQYF

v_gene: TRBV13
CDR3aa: CASSGPGQSYTGELFF

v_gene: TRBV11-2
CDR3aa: CASSSWLSTGELFF

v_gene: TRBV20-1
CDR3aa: CSARGNGRGAHGGTQYF

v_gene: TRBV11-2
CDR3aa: CASKIAGENIQYF

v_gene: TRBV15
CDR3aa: CATRGIAGHTYEQYF

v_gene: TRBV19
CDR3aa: CASGDRENSYEQYF

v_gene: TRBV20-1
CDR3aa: CSAPGGGSSGNTIYF

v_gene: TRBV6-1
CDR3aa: CASSYIARGPHNEQFF

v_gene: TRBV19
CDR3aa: CASRPRGRDSYEQYF

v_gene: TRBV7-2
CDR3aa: CASTVMGTSGGSYYEQYF

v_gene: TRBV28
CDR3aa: CASSLGGRGLKNTEAFF